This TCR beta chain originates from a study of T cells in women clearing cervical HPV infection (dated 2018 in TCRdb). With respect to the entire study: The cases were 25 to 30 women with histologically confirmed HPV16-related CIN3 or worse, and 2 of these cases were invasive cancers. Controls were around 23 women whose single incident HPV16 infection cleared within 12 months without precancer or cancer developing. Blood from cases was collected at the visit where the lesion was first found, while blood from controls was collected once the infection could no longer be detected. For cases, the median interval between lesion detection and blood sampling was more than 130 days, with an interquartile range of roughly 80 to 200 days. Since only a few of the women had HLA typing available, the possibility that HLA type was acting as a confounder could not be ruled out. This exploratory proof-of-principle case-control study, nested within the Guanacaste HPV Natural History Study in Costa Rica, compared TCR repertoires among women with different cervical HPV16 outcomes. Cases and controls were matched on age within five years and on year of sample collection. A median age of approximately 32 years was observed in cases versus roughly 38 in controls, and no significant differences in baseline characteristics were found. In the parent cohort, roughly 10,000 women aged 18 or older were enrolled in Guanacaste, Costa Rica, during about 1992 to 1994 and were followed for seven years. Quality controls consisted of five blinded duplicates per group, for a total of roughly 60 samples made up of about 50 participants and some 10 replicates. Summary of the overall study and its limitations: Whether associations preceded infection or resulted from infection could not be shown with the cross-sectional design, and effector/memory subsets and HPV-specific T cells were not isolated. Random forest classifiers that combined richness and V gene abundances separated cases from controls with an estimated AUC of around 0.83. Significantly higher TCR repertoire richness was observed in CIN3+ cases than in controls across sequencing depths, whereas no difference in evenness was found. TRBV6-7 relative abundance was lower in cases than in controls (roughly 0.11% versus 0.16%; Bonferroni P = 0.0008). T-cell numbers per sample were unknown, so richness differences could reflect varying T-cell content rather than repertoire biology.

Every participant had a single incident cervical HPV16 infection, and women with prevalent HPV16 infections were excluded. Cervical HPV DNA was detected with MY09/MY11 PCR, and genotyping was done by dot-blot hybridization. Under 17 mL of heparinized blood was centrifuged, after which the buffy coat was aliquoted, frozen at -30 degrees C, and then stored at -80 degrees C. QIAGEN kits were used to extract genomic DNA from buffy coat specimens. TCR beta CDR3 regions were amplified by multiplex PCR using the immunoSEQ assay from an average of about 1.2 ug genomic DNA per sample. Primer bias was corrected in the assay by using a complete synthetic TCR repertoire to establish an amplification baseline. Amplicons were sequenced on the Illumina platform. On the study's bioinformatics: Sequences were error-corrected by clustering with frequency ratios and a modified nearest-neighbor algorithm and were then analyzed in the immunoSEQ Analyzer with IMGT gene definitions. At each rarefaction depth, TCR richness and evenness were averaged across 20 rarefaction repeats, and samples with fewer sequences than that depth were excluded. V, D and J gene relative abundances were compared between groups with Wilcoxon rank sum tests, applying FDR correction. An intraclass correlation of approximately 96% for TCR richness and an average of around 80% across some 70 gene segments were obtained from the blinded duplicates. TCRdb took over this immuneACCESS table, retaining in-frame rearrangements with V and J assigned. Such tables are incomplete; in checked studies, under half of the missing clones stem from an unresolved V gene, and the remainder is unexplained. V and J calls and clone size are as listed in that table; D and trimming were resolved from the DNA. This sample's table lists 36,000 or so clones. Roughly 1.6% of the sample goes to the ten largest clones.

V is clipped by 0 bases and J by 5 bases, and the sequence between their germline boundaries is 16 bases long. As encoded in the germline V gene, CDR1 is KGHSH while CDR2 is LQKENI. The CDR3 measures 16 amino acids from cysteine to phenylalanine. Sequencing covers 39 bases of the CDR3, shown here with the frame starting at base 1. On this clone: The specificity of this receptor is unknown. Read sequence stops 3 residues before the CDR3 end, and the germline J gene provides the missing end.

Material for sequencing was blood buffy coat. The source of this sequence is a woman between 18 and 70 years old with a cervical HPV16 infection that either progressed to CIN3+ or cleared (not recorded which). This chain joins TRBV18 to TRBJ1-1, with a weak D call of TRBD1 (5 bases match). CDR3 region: CASSPPSVGPKTEAFF. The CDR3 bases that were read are TGTGCCAGCTCACCACCCTCGGTGGGGCCAAAGACTGAA. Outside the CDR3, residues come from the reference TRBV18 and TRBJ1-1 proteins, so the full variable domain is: NAGVMQNPRHLVRRRGQEARLRCSPMKGHSHVYWYRQLPEEGLKFMVYLQKENIIDESGMPKERFSAEFPKEGPSILRIQQVVRGDSAAYFCASSPPSVGPKTEAFFGQGTRLTVV.